The 20 T cell receptor beta chains below were found in one sample sequenced in a study of chemoradiotherapy in HPV16-positive cancers (dated by TCRdb to between 2021 and 2023). Preparation of the library involved the immunoSEQ multiplex PCR assay. TCRdb carries this immuneACCESS record with in-frame sequences only. Its versions omit some clonotypes, under half of them owing to an unresolved V gene in the studies checked, with the rest unexplained. The table for this sample lists around 11,000 clones; over 70% of them were counted only once. The leading ten clones occupy 30% to 45% of the sample. The specimen was taken from a patient who underwent chemoradiotherapy. Receptors were obtained from a human donor with HPV-associated anogenital cancer.

This chain uses TRBV7-3 with TRBJ2-7, with a possible D match to TRBD2 (6 bases). The CDR3 is 13 residues long. Trimming removed 1 base from V and 7 bases from J, with 11 bases in between. The germline V gene encodes CDR1 SGHTA and CDR2 FQGTGA. The CDR3 DNA follows: TGTGCCAGCAGCTTAAGGGCAGGGAGGGAGCAGTACTTC. Translation gives CASSLRAGREQYF.

The chain has TRBV5-5 and TRBJ1-1; D is perhaps TRBD1 (5 bases). Trimming cost V 0 bases and J 0 bases, with 15 bases left between them. The CDR3 covers 17 residues. The germline V gene has CDR1 SGHKS and CDR2 YYEKEE (reference sequence). CDR3 amino acids: CASSLGRQIRMNTEAFF. The CDR3 region has the DNA TGTGCCAGCAGCTTGGGCCGACAGATCCGAATGAACACTGAAGCTTTCTTT.

The chain recombines TRBV7-2 with TRBJ2-1; 7 bases are shared with TRBD2. Germline trimming cut 6 bases from V and 8 bases from J; bases unmatched to any gene: 19. The CDR3 contains 17 residues. In germline, CDR1 is SGHTA, CDR2 FQGNSA. The CDR3 nucleotides read TGTGCCAGCAGTCGTTCCTCCGGACTAGGAGGCTCCCATGAGCAGTTCTTC. Translating gives CASSRSSGLGGSHEQFF.

This CDR3 is CASSLSAGSGRREQFF. The CDR3 DNA follows: TGTGCCAGCAGTTTATCGGCAGGCTCGGGCCGCCGAGAGCAGTTCTTC. The rearrangement uses TRBV27 and TRBJ2-1; D gene ambiguous. Germline values: CDR1 MNHEY, CDR2 SMNVEV (reference sequence). The ends were cut back, 0 bases at V and 10 bases at J, with 19 bases in the middle. The CDR3 length is 16 residues.

This chain uses TRBV4-1 with TRBJ1-1; tentatively, D is TRBD1 (6 bases). The germline V gene encodes CDR1 MGHRA and CDR2 YSYEKL. V lost 3 bases and J 5 bases, leaving 22 bases between the germline ends. The CDR3 covers 17 residues. CDR3 region: CASSQFTGTTPGTEAFF. CDR3 nucleotides: TGCGCCAGCAGCCAGTTTACAGGGACCACTCCCGGGACTGAAGCTTTCTTT.

CDR3 in DNA: TGTGCCAGCAGCGTAGCTGCCGGGCTTGGTGAGCCCCAGCATTTT. It encodes CASSVAAGLGEPQHF. The chain joins TRBV9 to TRBJ1-5; D gene ambiguous. Trimming cost V 0 bases and J 8 bases, with 15 bases left between them. Germline V CDR1 and CDR2: SGDLS, YYNGEE. The CDR3 length is 15 residues.

The chain employs TRBV2 and TRBJ1-5; D perhaps matches TRBD1 (5 bases). Trimming removed 4 bases at V and 0 bases at J, with 10 bases between. Germline V gene data show CDR1 as SNHLY and CDR2 as FYNNEI. CDR3 length: 15 residues. The CDR3 DNA is TGTGCCAGCAGTGCCGGACATAATAGCAATCAGCCCCAGCATTTT. Protein sequence: CASSAGHNSNQPQHF.

This sequence joins TRBV20-1 and TRBJ1-1; 10 bases align to TRBD1. V trimming: 4 bases; J trimming: 10 bases; junction bases outside the gene matches: 3. The CDR3 runs to 11 residues. Germline V CDR1 and CDR2: DFQATT, SNEGSKA (reference sequence). The CDR3 DNA reads as TGCAGTGCTAACCGGGACAGGGGAGCTTTCTTT. Translating it yields CSANRDRGAFF.

The chain links TRBV18 to TRBJ2-1; unclear D gene. CDR1 and CDR2 from the germline V gene are KGHSH and LQKENI. The CDR3 sequence is 16 residues long. V lost 1 base, J lost 0 bases, and 10 bases lay in between. The CDR3 nucleotides are TGTGCCAGCTCACCACTTTCACCGAGCTCCTACAATGAGCAGTTCTTC. Amino acid sequence: CASSPLSPSSYNEQFF.

This clone was found a few times. The V gene is TRBV2, the J gene TRBJ1-5, with D possibly TRBD1 on 6 matching bases. The CDR3 runs to 15 residues. V was trimmed by 4 bases and J by 5 bases, leaving 15 bases between them. Germline loops: CDR1 SNHLY, CDR2 FYNNEI. CDR3 in DNA: TGTGCCAGCAGTGGGACAGCCAACCGTGATCAGCCCCAGCATTTT. It yields the protein CASSGTANRDQPQHF. The whole variable domain, remainder taken from reference TRBV2 and TRBJ1-5, is EPEVTQTPSHQVTQMGQEVILRCVPISNHLYFYWYRQILGQKVEFLVSFYNNEISEKSEIFDDQFSVERPDGSNFTLKIRSTKLEDSAMYFCASSGTANRDQPQHFGDGTRLSIL.

V gene TRBV6-1 combines with J gene TRBJ1-1; the D is unclear. Trimming took 1 base from V and 4 from J, leaving 7 bases between them. The CDR3 contains 13 residues. CDR1 is MNHNS, CDR2 SASEGT, per germline. The CDR3 DNA follows: TGTGCCAGCAGTGAAGTGAATATCACTGAAGCTTTCTTT. This sequence encodes CASSEVNITEAFF.

This rearrangement joins TRBV6-6 to TRBJ2-1; D may be TRBD2 (5 bases). This CDR3 comprises 16 residues. The V end lost 6 bases, the J end lost 0 bases, and 15 bases lay between the germline ends. Germline values: CDR1 MNHNY, CDR2 SVGAGI (reference sequence). The CDR3 spells CASRQQRRSSYNEQFF. For the CDR3, the DNA is TGTGCCAGCAGACAGCAGCGGCGCAGCTCCTACAATGAGCAGTTCTTC.

This clone was detected only a few times. J is TRBJ1-1 and V is TRBV15, with no clear D. The CDR3 spans 13 residues. Germline V gives CDR1 LNHNV, CDR2 YYDKDF (reference sequence). V lost 1 base and J 1 base, leaving 4 bases between the germline ends. DNA for the CDR3: TGTGCCACCAGCAGAGGCCCGAACACTGAAGCTTTCTTT. It yields the protein CATSRGPNTEAFF.

This rearrangement joins TRBV7-9 to TRBJ1-3, with D unresolved. Germline loops: CDR1 SEHNR, CDR2 FQNEAQ (reference sequence). This CDR3 is built from 15 residues. The V end lost 0 bases, the J end lost 2 bases, and 8 bases lay between the germline ends. In nucleotides, the CDR3 is TGTGCCAGCAGCTTAGCCAGGACCGCTGGAAACACCATATATTTT. Its translation: CASSLARTAGNTIYF.

The J gene is TRBJ1-5, the V gene TRBV5-6, with D possibly TRBD1 on 6 matching bases. In germline, CDR1 is SGHDT, CDR2 YYEEEE. The CDR3 runs to 17 residues. V lost 1 base and J 2 bases, leaving 16 bases between the germline ends. The CDR3 loop reads CASSLHEGGWGNQPQHF. The CDR3 DNA sequence: TGTGCCAGCAGCTTGCACGAGGGGGGATGGGGCAATCAGCCCCAGCATTTT.

This rearrangement joins TRBV6-5 to TRBJ2-7; weak D call: TRBD1 (5 bases). Per germline, CDR1 MNHEY and CDR2 SVGAGI. Trimming cost V 0 bases and J 6 bases, with 12 bases left between them. The CDR3 is made up of 14 amino acids. Here the CDR3 reads CASSYSRVDREQYV. The CDR3 nucleotides read TGTGCCAGCAGTTACTCCAGGGTGGATCGCGAGCAGTACGTC.

The rearrangement links TRBV5-1 to TRBJ1-1; D is possibly TRBD1 (5 bases). Trimming took off 3 bases at V and 1 base at J, with 7 bases between the two ends. Germline V gives CDR1 SGHRS, CDR2 YFSETQ. The CDR3 is 13 residues long. The CDR3 region is CASSSGQNTEAFF. The CDR3 DNA reads as TGCGCCAGCAGCTCTGGACAGAACACTGAAGCTTTCTTT.

The gene calls are TRBV7-2 and TRBJ2-1, with a weak D call TRBD1 (5 bases). Trimming left V 3 bases short and J 6 bases short, with 12 bases between. The CDR3 sequence is 14 residues long. The germline CDR1 and CDR2 sequences are SGHTA and FQGNSA. The DNA of the CDR3 is TGTGCCAGCAGCTTGGGTCTTAGGGGCAATGAGCAGTTCTTC. It translates to CASSLGLRGNEQFF.

The CDR3 nucleotides are TGTGCCAGCAGCCGGACTAGCGGGGACACCGGGGAGCTGTTTTTT. Translation: CASSRTSGDTGELFF. The J gene is TRBJ2-2, the V gene TRBV7-2; 12 bases map to TRBD2. The CDR3 sequence is 15 residues long. CDR1 is SGHTA and CDR2 is FQGNSA in the germline V gene. V was clipped by 5 bases and J by 3 bases; unmatched bases: 1. Full variable domain (outside the CDR3, taken from reference TRBV7-2 and TRBJ2-2): GAGVSQSPSNKVTEKGKDVELRCDPISGHTALYWYRQSLGQGLEFLIYFQGNSAPDKSGLPSDRFSAERTGGSVSTLTIQRTQQEDSAVYLCASSRTSGDTGELFFGEGSRLTVL.

The chain is built from TRBV11-3 and TRBJ1-1; 9 bases match TRBD1. Trimming at V came to 1 base and at J to 5 bases, leaving 5 bases not matched to a gene. The CDR3 length is 15 residues. Germline-derived CDR1 and CDR2 are SGHNT and YENEEA. This chain's CDR3 is CASSLVLGTGTEAFF. In DNA, the CDR3 is TGTGCCAGCAGCTTAGTTCTTGGGACAGGGACTGAAGCTTTCTTT.